This record concerns one T cell receptor (beta chain) sequence. Per the authors' pipeline: Reference gene primer amplification gave nucleated cell count estimates. This table comes from immunoSEQ multiplex PCR, and its TCRdb copy is limited to in-frame clones, with some not included. The D gene and trimming were derived from the DNA, and the V and J assignments and clone size from that table. The table records over 50,000 clones, approximately 86% of them present only once. These data belong to a study of blood T cell repertoires in COVID-19. Overall study: Specimens from acute and convalescent COVID-19 originated in the United States, Italy and Spain. T cells, B-cell-depleted T cells, or PBMCs provided the cDNA or gDNA that served as material.

V lost 4 bases, J lost 5 bases, and 7 bases stayed unmatched. Germline V CDR1 and CDR2: LGHDT, YNNKEL (reference sequence). The CDR3 is made up of 14 amino acids. Sequenced sample: peripheral blood. The J gene is TRBJ2-7, the V gene TRBV3-1 (or the pseudogene TRBV3-2); 8 positions agree with TRBD1. The TCR was taken from a man between 65 and 80 years old with acute or convalescent COVID-19. The CDR3 is CASSLFGQGNEQYF. The CDR3 DNA reads as TGTGCCAGCAGCCTTTTCGGACAGGGTAACGAGCAGTACTTC.